This T cell receptor beta chain was documented in a study of T-cell reconstitution after alpha-beta-depleted transplantation in children. The CDR3 extends over 14 amino acids. J lost 7 bases, V lost 3 bases, and 9 bases had no gene match. CDR1 and CDR2 from the germline V gene are SGHNT and YYREEE (reference sequence). Researchers prepared the TCRbeta library using unique molecular identifiers, the study reports. TCRdb independently ran MiXCR on the PCR reads; one entry per CDR3 protein. The sample holds about 230,000 distinct CDR3 sequences, around 11% seen once. The V call is TRBV5-4, the J call TRBJ1-1, with TRBD1 identical over 7 bases. This clonotype originated in a human donor who donated a stem cell graft to a child with acute lymphoblastic leukemia. This specimen consisted of PBMCs from the stem cell graft donor, obtained from the stem cell graft. CDR3 residues: CASSWRGQGGEAFF. Written as DNA, the CDR3 is TGTGCCAGCAGCTGGAGGGGGCAGGGAGGTGAAGCTTTCTTT. Complete variable domain (other parts from reference TRBV5-4 and TRBJ1-1): ETGVTQSPTHLIKTRGQQVTLRCSSQSGHNTVSWYQQALGQGPQFIFQYYREEENGRGNFPPRFSGLQFPNYSSELNVNALELDDSALYLCASSWRGQGGEAFFGQGTRLTVV.